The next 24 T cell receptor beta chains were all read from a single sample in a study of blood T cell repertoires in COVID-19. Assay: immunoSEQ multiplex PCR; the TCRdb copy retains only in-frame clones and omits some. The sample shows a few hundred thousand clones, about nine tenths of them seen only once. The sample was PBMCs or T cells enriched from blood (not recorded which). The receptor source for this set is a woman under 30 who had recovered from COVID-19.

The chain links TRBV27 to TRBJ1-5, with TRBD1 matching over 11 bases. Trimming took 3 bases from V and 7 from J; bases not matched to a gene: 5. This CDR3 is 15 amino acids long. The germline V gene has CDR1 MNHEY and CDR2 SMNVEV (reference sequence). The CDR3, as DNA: TGTGCCAGCAGTTTGACCGGGACAGGGGGGCAGCCCCAGCATTTT. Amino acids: CASSLTGTGGQPQHF.

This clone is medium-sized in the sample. CDR3 DNA: TGCGCCAGCAGTCGGGGCTACGAGCAGTACTTC. Protein: CASSRGYEQYF. The V and J genes are TRBV10-1 and TRBJ2-7; D is perhaps TRBD2 (5 bases). The V gene lost 5 bases and the J gene lost 3 bases, with 5 bases spanning the gap. The germline V gene encodes CDR1 WNHNN and CDR2 SYGVQD (reference sequence). CDR3 length equals 11 residues.

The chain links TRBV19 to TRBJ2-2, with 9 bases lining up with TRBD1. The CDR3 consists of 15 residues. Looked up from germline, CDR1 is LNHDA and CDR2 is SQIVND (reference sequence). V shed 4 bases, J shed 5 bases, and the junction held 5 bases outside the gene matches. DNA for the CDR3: TGTGCCAGTAGTACCACAGGGGGCGCAACCGGGGAGCTGTTTTTT. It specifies CASSTTGGATGELFF.

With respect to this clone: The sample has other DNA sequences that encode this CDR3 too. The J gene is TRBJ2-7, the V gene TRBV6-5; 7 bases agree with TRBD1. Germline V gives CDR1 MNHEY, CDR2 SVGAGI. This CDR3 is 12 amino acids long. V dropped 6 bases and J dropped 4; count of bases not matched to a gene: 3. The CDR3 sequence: CASRGRGYEQYF. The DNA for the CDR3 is TGTGCCAGCAGAGGCAGGGGGTACGAGCAGTACTTC.

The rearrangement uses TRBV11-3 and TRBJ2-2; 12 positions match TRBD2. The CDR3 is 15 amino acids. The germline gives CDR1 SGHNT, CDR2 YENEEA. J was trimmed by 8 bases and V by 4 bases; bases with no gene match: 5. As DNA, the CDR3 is TGTGCCAGCAGCTCGGGACTAGCGGGTGGGGGGGAGCTGTTTTTT. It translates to CASSSGLAGGGELFF.

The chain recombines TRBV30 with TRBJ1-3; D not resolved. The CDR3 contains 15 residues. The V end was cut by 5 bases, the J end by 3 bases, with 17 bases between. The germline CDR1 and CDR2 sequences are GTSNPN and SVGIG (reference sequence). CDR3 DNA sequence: TGTGCCTGGGGCCCGCAGGCGCAGGTTGGAAACACCATATATTTT. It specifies CAWGPQAQVGNTIYF.

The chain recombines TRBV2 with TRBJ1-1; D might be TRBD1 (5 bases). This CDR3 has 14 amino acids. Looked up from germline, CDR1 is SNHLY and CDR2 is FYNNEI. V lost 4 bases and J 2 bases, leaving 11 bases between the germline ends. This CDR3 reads CASSVVQGNTEAFF. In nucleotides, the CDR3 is TGTGCCAGCAGTGTAGTCCAGGGCAACACTGAAGCTTTCTTT.

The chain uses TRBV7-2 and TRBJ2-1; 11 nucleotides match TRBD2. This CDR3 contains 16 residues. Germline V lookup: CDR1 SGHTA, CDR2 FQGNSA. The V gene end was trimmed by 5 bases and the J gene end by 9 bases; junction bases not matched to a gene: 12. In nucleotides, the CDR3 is TGTGCCAGCAGCCCTTTGACTAGCGGGGCGTCGCGTGAGCAGTTCTTC. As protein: CASSPLTSGASREQFF.

As DNA, the CDR3 is TGCGCCAGCAGTCTTGTAGCGGGGGGCACAGATACGCAGTATTTT. This sequence encodes CASSLVAGGTDTQYF. This chain connects TRBV10-2 to TRBJ2-3, with TRBD2 identical over 9 bases. The CDR3 is 15 amino acids. Germline lookup yields CDR1 WSHSY and CDR2 SAAADI. The ends lost 5 bases at V and 1 base at J; junction bases unmatched: 4.

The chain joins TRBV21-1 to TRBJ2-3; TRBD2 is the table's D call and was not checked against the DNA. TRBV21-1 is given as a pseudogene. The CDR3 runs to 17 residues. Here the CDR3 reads CASSKRVTSGVTDTQYF. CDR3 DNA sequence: TGTGCCAGCAGCAAGAGGGTGACTAGCGGGGTCACAGATACGCAGTATTTT.

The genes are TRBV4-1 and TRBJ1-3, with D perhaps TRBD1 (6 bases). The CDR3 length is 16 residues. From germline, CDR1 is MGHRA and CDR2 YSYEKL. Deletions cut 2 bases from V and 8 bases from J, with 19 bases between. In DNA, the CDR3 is TGCGCCAGCAGCCAATCGCCCAGGGGCGCCAAGGACACCATATATTTT. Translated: CASSQSPRGAKDTIYF.

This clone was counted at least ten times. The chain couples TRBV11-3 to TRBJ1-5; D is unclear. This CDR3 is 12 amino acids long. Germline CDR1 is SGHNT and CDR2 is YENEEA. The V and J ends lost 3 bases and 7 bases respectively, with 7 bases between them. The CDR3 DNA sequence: TGTGCCAGCAGCTTGAGGGAACAGCCCCAGCATTTT. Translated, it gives CASSLREQPQHF. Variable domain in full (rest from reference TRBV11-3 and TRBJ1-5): EAGVVQSPRYKIIEKKQPVAFWCNPISGHNTLYWYLQNLGQGPELLIRYENEEAVDDSQLPKDRFSAERLKGVDSTLKIQPAELGDSAVYLCASSLREQPQHFGDGTRLSIL.

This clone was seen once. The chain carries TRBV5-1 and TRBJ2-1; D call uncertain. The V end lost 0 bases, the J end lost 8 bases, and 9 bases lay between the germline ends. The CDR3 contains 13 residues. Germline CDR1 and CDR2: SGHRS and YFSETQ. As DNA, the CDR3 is TGCGCCAGCAGCTTGGGCGGTGGATATGAGCAGTTCTTC. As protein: CASSLGGGYEQFF. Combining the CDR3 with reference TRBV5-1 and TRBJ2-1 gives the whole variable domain KAGVTQTPRYLIKTRGQQVTLSCSPISGHRSVSWYQQTPGQGLQFLFEYFSETQRNKGNFPGRFSGRQFSNSRSEMNVSTLELGDSALYLCASSLGGGYEQFFGPGTRLTVL.

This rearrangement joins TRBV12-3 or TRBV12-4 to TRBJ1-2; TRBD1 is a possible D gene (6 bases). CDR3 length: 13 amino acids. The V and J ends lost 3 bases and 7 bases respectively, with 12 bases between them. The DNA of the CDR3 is TGTGCCAGCAGTTTGGTCAGGGGCTCTGGCTACACCTTC. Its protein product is CASSLVRGSGYTF.

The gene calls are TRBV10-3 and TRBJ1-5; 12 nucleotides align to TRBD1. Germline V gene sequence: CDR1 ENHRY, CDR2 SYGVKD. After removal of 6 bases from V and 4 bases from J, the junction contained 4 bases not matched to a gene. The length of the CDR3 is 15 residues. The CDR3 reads CAIRGDRGPNQPQHF. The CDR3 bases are TGTGCCATCAGAGGGGACAGGGGGCCGAATCAGCCCCAGCATTTT.

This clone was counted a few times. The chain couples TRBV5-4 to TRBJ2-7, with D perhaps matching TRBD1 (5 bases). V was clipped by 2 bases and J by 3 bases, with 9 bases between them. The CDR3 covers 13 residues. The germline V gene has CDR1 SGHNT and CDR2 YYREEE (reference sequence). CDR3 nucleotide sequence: TGTGCCAGCAGCTTAGGGGTGAACTACGAGCAGTACTTC. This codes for CASSLGVNYEQYF.

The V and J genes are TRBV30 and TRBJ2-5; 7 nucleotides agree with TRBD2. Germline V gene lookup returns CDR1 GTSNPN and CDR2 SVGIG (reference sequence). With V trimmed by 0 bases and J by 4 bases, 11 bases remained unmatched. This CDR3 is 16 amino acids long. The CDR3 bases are TGTGCCTGGAGTGTAAAGGGCCCGGGGGGTGTAGAGACCCAGTACTTC. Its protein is CAWSVKGPGGVETQYF.

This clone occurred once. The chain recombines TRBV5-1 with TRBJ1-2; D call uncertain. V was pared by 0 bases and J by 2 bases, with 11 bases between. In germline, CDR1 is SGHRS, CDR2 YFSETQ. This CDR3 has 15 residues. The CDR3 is CASSLGGDLNYGYTF. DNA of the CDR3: TGCGCCAGCAGCTTGGGAGGAGACTTAAACTATGGCTACACCTTC.

CDR3 nucleotide sequence: TGTGCCAGCAGCCAAGATAGGGGGCCCACTGAAGCTTTCTTT. The encoded protein is CASSQDRGPTEAFF. This sequence joins TRBV3-1 (or the pseudogene TRBV3-2) and TRBJ1-1; 7 bases are a match to TRBD1. This CDR3 has 14 amino acids. Germline-derived CDR1 and CDR2 are LGHDT and YNNKEL (reference sequence). V trimming: 0 bases; J trimming: 4 bases; junction bases outside the gene matches: 2.

This chain's CDR3 is CASSEGAGAGNTIYF. In nucleotides, the CDR3 is TGTGCCAGCAGTGAAGGGGCAGGGGCTGGAAACACCATATATTTT. The chain employs TRBV6-1 and TRBJ1-3, with D possibly matching TRBD1 (6 bases). CDR3 size: 15 residues. Deletions cut 1 base from V and 2 bases from J, with 9 bases between. Looked up from germline, CDR1 is MNHNS and CDR2 is SASEGT.

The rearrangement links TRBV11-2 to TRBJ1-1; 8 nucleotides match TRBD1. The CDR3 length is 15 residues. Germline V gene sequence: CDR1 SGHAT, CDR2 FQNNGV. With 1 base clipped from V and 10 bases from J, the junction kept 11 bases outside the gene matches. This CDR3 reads CASSLVGTGGKRAFF. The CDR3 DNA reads TGTGCCAGCAGCTTAGTTGGTACAGGGGGTAAAAGAGCTTTCTTT.

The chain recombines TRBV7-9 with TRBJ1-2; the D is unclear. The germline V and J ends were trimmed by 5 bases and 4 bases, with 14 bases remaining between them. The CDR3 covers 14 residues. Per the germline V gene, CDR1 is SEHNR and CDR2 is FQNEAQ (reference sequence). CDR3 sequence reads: CASSQREEIYGYTF. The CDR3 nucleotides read TGTGCCAGCAGCCAGCGGGAGGAAATCTATGGCTACACCTTC.

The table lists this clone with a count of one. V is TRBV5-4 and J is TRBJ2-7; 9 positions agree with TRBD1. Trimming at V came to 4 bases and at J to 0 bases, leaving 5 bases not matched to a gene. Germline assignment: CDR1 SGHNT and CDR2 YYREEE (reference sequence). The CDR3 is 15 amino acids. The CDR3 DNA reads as TGTGCCAGCAGCCGGGGACAGGGAAGCTCCTACGAGCAGTACTTC. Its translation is CASSRGQGSSYEQYF. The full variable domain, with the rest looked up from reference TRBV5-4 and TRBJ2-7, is ETGVTQSPTHLIKTRGQQVTLRCSSQSGHNTVSWYQQALGQGPQFIFQYYREEENGRGNFPPRFSGLQFPNYSSELNVNALELDDSALYLCASSRGQGSSYEQYFGPGTRLTVT.

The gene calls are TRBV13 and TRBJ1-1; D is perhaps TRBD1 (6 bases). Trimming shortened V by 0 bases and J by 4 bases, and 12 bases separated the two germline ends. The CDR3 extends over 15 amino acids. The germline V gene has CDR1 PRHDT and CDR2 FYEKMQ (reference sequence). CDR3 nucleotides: TGTGCCAGCAGCTTAGGGGTAACAGGGTCCACTGAAGCTTTCTTT. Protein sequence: CASSLGVTGSTEAFF.